A selection of T cell receptor beta chains follows, all from one sample in a study of blood T cell repertoires in COVID-19. Repertoires were generated with immunoSEQ multiplex PCR, while TCRdb's copy carries only in-frame clones and drops some. Among approximately 220,000 clones listed, roughly 80% were seen once. The sequenced sample was peripheral blood. All receptors derive from a woman in her fifties or sixties with acute or convalescent COVID-19. CDR3s include the opening cysteine and the closing phenylalanine or tryptophan. Each record gives: J gene, clone size, D gene, V gene, CDR3 protein, CDR3 DNA. The D gene is left open where the match is weak. Clone size is shown for a subset of rows, as once, few, many or a class of expanded clone.

>TRBJ2-1|NA|NA|TRBV7-2
CASSLLQTRGEQFF
TGTGCCAGCAGCTTACTACAGACTAGAGGGGAGCAGTTCTTC
>TRBJ1-4|NA|TRBD1|TRBV9
CASSETGATNEKLFF
TGTGCCAGCAGCGAGACAGGGGCCACTAATGAAAAACTGTTTTTT
>TRBJ1-2|NA|NA|TRBV6-5
CASTTGLDYGYTF
TGTGCCAGCACCACAGGGCTGGACTATGGCTACACCTTC
>TRBJ2-1|NA|TRBD1|TRBV9
CASSVQGGGYNEQFF
TGTGCCAGCAGCGTACAAGGGGGCGGGTACAATGAGCAGTTCTTC
>TRBJ1-6|NA|TRBD1|TRBV27
CASSLRPSGQGVSPLHF
TGTGCCAGCAGTTTGCGACCGTCGGGACAGGGAGTTTCACCCCTCCACTTT
>TRBJ2-3|few|NA|TRBV7-8
CASSLIRYTDTQYF
TGTGCCAGCAGCTTAATTCGGTACACAGATACGCAGTATTTT
>TRBJ2-7|NA|TRBD1|TRBV2
CASRGQALLGKEQYF
TGTGCCAGCAGGGGACAGGCCCTGCTGGGAAAAGAGCAGTACTTC
>TRBJ1-2|NA|NA|TRBV19
CASSIDETVYGYTF
TGTGCCAGTAGTATCGACGAGACAGTCTATGGCTACACCTTC
>TRBJ1-3|NA|TRBD1|TRBV30
CAWSAGTGPGNTIYF
TGTGCCTGGAGTGCTGGGACAGGACCTGGAAACACCATATATTTT
>TRBJ2-2|NA|NA|TRBV6-5
CASRRADTGELFF
TGTGCCAGCAGGCGCGCGGACACCGGGGAGCTGTTTTTT
>TRBJ2-2|NA|NA|TRBV6-5
CAYAWGQTNTGELFF
TGTGCCTACGCCTGGGGACAAACGAACACCGGGGAGCTGTTTTTT
>TRBJ2-5|once|NA|TRBV12-3/TRBV12-4
CASSSSGETQYF
TGTGCCAGCAGCTCCTCGGGGGAGACCCAGTACTTC
>TRBJ1-2|NA|NA|TRBV28
CASTADSSRCF
TGTGCCAGCACCGCGGACAGCTCAAGATGCTTC
>TRBJ1-4|NA|NA|TRBV7-9
CASSYGSTNEKLFF
TGTGCCAGCAGCTACGGGTCAACTAATGAAAAACTGTTTTTT
>TRBJ2-3|NA|TRBD2|TRBV5-4
CASSSGTSSADTQYF
TGTGCCAGCAGCTCCGGGACTAGCAGCGCAGATACGCAGTATTTT
>TRBJ1-5|NA|NA|TRBV6-2/TRBV6-3
CASSYSLQPQHF
TGTGCCAGCAGTTACTCACTTCAGCCCCAGCATTTT
>TRBJ1-4|few|NA|TRBV28
CASGGSPLNEKLFF
TGTGCCAGCGGAGGGAGTCCCCTTAATGAAAAACTGTTTTTT
>TRBJ1-2|NA|TRBD1|TRBV2
CASSELGTGGAGYTF
TGTGCCAGCAGTGAATTAGGGACAGGGGGCGCTGGCTACACCTTC
>TRBJ2-7|NA|TRBD1|TRBV6-6
CASRGQEVPYEQYF
TGTGCCAGCAGAGGACAGGAAGTGCCCTACGAGCAGTACTTC
>TRBJ1-4|NA|NA|TRBV28
CATGFGEKLFF
TGTGCCACCGGGTTTGGCGAAAAACTGTTTTTT
>TRBJ2-1|NA|NA|TRBV9
CASSVDPGSLYNEQFF
TGTGCCAGCAGCGTAGACCCCGGGAGCCTTTACAATGAGCAGTTCTTC
>TRBJ2-2|NA|TRBD1|TRBV19
CASSMGQANTGELFF
TGTGCCAGTAGTATGGGACAGGCGAACACCGGGGAGCTGTTTTTT
>TRBJ1-2|NA|TRBD1|TRBV15
CATSRRDREDGYTF
TGTGCCACCAGCAGAAGGGACAGGGAAGATGGCTACACCTTC
>TRBJ2-1|NA|TRBD2|TRBV3-1/TRBV3-2
CASSQVSGGAGEQFF
TGTGCCAGCAGCCAAGTAAGCGGGGGGGCTGGTGAGCAGTTCTTC
>TRBJ1-2|NA|TRBD1|TRBV4-1
CASSYDRAYGYTF
TGCGCCAGCAGCTACGACAGGGCCTATGGCTACACCTTC
>TRBJ1-1|NA|NA|TRBV2
CARQGVGAFF
TGTGCCAGACAGGGCGTCGGCGCTTTCTTT
>TRBJ1-2|NA|TRBD1|TRBV5-4
CASSSQGEGHGYTF
TGTGCCAGCAGCTCACAGGGGGAAGGCCATGGCTACACCTTC
>TRBJ2-3|NA|TRBD2|TRBV6-2/TRBV6-3
CASSRTSGGNSDTQYF
TGTGCCAGCAGCCGGACTAGCGGGGGTAACTCGGATACGCAGTATTTT
>TRBJ1-6|NA|TRBD1|TRBV27
CATRQGAYNSPLHF
TGTGCCACCCGACAGGGGGCCTATAATTCACCCCTCCACTTT
>TRBJ1-1|NA|NA|TRBV7-2
CASSFRQVTEAFF
TGTGCCAGCAGCTTCCGACAGGTTACTGAAGCTTTCTTT
>TRBJ1-6|NA|TRBD1|TRBV28
CASSLGGQGSPLHF
TGTGCCAGCAGTTTAGGGGGACAGGGTTCACCCCTCCACTTT
>TRBJ2-2|NA|TRBD2|TRBV7-2
CASHSGGHPTGELFF
TGTGCCAGTCATAGCGGGGGGCATCCTACCGGGGAGCTGTTTTTT
>TRBJ1-3|NA|NA|TRBV2
CASSEQGLPPTGNTIYF
TGTGCCAGCAGTGAACAGGGCCTACCCCCCACTGGAAACACCATATATTTT
>TRBJ2-6|NA|NA|TRBV5-1
CASSLEARGANVLTF
TGCGCCAGCAGCTTAGAGGCAAGGGGGGCCAACGTCCTGACTTTC
>TRBJ1-6|few|NA|TRBV19
CASSTNRDSPLHF
TGTGCCAGTAGTACCAACAGGGACTCACCCCTCCACTTT
>TRBJ2-1|once|NA|TRBV2
CASSASRSSYNEQFF
TGTGCCAGCAGTGCGTCGCGGAGCTCCTACAATGAGCAGTTCTTC
>TRBJ2-7|NA|TRBD2|TRBV9
CASSVSSSGEYEQYF
TGTGCCAGCAGCGTATCGTCCAGCGGGGAATACGAGCAGTACTTC
>TRBJ1-2|NA|NA|TRBV5-4
CASSSSRLEYGYTF
TGTGCCAGCAGCTCAAGCCGACTGGAATATGGCTACACCTTC
>TRBJ1-1|NA|NA|TRBV5-6
CASSGLGGETEAFF
TGTGCCAGCAGCGGACTAGGGGGAGAAACTGAAGCTTTCTTT
>TRBJ1-2|NA|NA|TRBV5-1
CASSLWTAVYGYTF
TGCGCCAGCAGCTTATGGACAGCCGTCTATGGCTACACCTTC
>TRBJ2-3|once|TRBD2|TRBV5-1
CASSLGTSGGTTDTQYF
TGCGCCAGCAGCTTGGGGACTAGCGGGGGGACTACAGATACGCAGTATTTT
>TRBJ2-1|NA|NA|TRBV6-5
CASSPSQGTYNEQFF
TGTGCCAGCAGTCCCTCCCAGGGGACCTACAATGAGCAGTTCTTC
>TRBJ1-6|NA|NA|TRBV9
CASSVSGFNSPLHF
TGTGCCAGCAGCGTATCAGGGTTCAATTCACCCCTCCACTTT
>TRBJ1-6|NA|NA|TRBV7-2
CASSSDRFSPLHF
TGTGCCAGCAGCTCTGACAGGTTTTCACCCCTCCACTTT